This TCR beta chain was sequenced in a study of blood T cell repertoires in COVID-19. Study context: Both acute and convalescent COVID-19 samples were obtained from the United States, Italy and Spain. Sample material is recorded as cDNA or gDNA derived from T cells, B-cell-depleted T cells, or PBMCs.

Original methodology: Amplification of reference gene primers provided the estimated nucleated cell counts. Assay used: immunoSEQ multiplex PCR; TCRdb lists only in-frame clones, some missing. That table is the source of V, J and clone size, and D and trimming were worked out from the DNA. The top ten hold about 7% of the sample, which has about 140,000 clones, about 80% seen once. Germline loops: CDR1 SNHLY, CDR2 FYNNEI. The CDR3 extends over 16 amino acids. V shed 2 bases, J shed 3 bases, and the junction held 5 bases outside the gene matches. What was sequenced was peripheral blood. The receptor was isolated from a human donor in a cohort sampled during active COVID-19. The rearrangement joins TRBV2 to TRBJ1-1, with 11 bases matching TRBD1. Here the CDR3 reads CASSERDRGIYTEAFF. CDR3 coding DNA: TGTGCCAGCAGTGAAAGGGACAGGGGGATTTACACTGAAGCTTTCTTT.